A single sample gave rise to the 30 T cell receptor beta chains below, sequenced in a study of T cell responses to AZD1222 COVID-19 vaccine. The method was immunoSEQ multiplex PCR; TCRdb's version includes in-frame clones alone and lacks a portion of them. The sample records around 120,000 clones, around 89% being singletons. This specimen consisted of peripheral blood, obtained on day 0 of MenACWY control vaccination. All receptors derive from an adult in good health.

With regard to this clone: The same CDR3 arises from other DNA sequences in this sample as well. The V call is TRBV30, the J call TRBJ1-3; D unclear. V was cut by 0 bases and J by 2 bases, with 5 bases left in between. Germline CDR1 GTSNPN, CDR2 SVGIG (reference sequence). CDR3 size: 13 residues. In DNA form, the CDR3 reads TGTGCCTGGAGTGTGGGAACTGGAAACACCATATATTTT. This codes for CAWSVGTGNTIYF.

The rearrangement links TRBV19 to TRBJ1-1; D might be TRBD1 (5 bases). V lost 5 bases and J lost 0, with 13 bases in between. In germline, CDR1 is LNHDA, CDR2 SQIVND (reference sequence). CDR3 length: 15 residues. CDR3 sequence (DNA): TGTGCCAGTAGTCCTGCCTGGACAATGAACACTGAAGCTTTCTTT. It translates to CASSPAWTMNTEAFF. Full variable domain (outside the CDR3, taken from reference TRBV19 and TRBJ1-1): DGGITQSPKYLFRKEGQNVTLSCEQNLNHDAMYWYRQDPGQGLRLIYYSQIVNDFQKGDIAEGYSVSREKKESFPLTVTSAQKNPTAFYLCASSPAWTMNTEAFFGQGTRLTVV.

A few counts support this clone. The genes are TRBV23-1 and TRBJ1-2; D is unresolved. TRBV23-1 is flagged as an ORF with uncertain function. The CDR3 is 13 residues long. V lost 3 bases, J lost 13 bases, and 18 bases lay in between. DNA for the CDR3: TGCGCCAGCAGTCACCTAATTCGCGTTACTCCCACCTTC. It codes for CASSHLIRVTPTF.

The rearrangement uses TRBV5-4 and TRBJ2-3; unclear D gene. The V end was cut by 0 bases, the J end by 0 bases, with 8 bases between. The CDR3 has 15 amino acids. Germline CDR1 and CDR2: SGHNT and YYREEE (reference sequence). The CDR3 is CASSLGLLSTDTQYF. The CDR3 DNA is TGTGCCAGCAGCTTGGGCCTACTAAGCACAGATACGCAGTATTTT.

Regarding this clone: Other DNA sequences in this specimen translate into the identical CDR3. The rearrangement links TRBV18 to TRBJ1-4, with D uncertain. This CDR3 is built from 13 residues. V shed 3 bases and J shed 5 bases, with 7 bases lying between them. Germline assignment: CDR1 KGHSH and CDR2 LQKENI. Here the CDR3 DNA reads TGTGCCAGCTCACCTGATAGAAATGAAAAACTGTTTTTT. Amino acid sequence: CASSPDRNEKLFF.

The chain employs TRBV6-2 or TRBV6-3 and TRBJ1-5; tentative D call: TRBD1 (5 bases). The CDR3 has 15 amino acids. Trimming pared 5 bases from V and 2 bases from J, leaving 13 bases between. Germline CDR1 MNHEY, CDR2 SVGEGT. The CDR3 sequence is CASSRLTEGNQPQHF. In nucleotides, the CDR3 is TGTGCCAGCAGTCGTCTGACAGAGGGCAATCAGCCCCAGCATTTT.

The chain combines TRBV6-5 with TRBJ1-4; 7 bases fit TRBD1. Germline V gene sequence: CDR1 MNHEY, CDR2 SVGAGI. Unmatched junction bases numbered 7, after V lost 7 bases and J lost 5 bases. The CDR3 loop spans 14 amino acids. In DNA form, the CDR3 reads TGTGCCAGCACGAGGGGGACAGAGAATGAAAAACTGTTTTTT. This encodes CASTRGTENEKLFF.

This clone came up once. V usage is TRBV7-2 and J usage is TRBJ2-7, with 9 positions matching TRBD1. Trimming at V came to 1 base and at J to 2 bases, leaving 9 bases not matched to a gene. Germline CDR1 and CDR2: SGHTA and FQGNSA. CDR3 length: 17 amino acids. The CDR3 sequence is CASSLGGTDRGTYEQYF. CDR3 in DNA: TGTGCCAGCAGCTTAGGTGGGACAGACAGGGGGACCTACGAGCAGTACTTC.

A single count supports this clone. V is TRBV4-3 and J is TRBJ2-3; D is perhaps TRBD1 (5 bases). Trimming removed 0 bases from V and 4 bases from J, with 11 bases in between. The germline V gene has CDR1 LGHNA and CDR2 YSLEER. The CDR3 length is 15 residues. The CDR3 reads CASSQDPGKADTQYF. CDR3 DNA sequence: TGCGCCAGCAGCCAAGATCCAGGGAAGGCAGATACGCAGTATTTT.

In DNA, the CDR3 is TGTGCCAGCAGCTTGAGGGGAGGGACTTGGGAGACCCAGTACTTC. This sequence encodes CASSLRGGTWETQYF. This chain joins TRBV7-7 and TRBJ2-5; 7 positions match TRBD2. Germline CDR1 SSHAT, CDR2 FNYEAQ (reference sequence). J lost 5 bases, V lost 3 bases, and 9 bases had no gene match. This CDR3 region has 15 residues.

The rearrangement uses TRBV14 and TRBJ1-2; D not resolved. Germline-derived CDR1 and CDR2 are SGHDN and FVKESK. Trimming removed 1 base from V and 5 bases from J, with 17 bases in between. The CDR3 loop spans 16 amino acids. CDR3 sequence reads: CASSQVGLSGSYGYTF. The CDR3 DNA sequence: TGTGCCAGCAGCCAAGTTGGCTTAAGCGGGTCATATGGCTACACCTTC.

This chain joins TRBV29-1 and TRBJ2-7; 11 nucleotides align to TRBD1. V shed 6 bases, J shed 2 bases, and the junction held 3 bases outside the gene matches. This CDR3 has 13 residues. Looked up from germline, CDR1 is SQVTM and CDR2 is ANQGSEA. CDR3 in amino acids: CSVRTGGTYEQYF. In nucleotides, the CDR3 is TGCAGCGTCCGGACAGGGGGCACCTACGAGCAGTACTTC.

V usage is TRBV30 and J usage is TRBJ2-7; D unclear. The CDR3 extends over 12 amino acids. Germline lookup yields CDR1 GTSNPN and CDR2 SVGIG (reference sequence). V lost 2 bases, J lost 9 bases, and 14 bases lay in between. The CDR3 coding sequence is TGTGCCTGGAGTCCTACCCCTACGAGGCAGTACTTC. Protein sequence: CAWSPTPTRQYF.

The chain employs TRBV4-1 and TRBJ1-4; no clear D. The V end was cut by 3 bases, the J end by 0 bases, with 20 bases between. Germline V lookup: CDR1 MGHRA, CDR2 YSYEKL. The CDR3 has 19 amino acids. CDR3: CASSHTPQEPFATNEKLFF. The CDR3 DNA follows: TGCGCCAGCAGCCACACCCCGCAGGAGCCATTTGCAACTAATGAAAAACTGTTTTTT.

CDR3 nucleotide sequence: TGTGCCAGCAGATCCAATTGGCCGGGGGAGCTGTTTTTT. Protein sequence: CASRSNWPGELFF. The genes are TRBV12-3 or TRBV12-4 and TRBJ2-2; D not resolved. The CDR3 is 13 amino acids. V lost 6 bases and J lost 8, with 13 bases in between.

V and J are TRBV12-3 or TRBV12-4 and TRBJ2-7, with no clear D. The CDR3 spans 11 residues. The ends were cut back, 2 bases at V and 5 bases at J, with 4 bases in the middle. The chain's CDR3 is CASSLRDEQYF. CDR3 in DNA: TGTGCCAGCAGTTTAAGGGACGAGCAGTACTTC.

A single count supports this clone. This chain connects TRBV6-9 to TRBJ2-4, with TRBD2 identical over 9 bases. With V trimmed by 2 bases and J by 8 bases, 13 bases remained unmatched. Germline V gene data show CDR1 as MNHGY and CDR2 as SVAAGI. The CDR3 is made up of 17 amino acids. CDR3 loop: CASSYGGRAGGRDIQYF. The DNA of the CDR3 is TGTGCCAGCAGTTATGGCGGGAGGGCCGGGGGTAGAGACATTCAGTACTTC.

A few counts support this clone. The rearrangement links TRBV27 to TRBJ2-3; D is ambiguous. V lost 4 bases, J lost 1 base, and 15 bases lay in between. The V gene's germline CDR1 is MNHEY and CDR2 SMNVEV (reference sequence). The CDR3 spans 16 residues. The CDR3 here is CASSSSSTSRTDTQYF. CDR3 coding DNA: TGTGCCAGCAGTTCGTCCTCAACCTCTCGCACAGATACGCAGTATTTT.

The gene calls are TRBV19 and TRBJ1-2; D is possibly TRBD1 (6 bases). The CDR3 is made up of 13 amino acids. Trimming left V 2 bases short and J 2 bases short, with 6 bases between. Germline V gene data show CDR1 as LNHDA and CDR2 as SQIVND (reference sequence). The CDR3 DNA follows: TGTGCCAGTAGTATAAGGGGGAACTATGGCTACACCTTC. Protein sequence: CASSIRGNYGYTF.

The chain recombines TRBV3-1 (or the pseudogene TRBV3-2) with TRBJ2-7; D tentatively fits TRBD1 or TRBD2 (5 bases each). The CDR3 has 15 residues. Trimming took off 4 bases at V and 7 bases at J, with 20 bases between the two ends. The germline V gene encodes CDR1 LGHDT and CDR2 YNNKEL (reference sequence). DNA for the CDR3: TGTGCCAGCAGCCTCCCCGGGACCGGGTTGGAGGAGCAGTACTTC. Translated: CASSLPGTGLEEQYF.

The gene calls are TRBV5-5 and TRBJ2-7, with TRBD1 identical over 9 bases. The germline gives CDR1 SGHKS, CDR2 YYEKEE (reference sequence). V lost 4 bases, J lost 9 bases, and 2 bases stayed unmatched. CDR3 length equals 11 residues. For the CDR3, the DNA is TGTGCCAGCAGCGTGGACAGGGGGCAGTACTTC. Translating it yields CASSVDRGQYF.

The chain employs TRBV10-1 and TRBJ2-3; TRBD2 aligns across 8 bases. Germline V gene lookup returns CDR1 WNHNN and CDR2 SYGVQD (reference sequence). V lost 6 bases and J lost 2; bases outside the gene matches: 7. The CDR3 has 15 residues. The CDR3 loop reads CASSDLAGPTDTQYF. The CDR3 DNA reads TGCGCCAGCAGCGACTTAGCGGGACCCACAGATACGCAGTATTTT.

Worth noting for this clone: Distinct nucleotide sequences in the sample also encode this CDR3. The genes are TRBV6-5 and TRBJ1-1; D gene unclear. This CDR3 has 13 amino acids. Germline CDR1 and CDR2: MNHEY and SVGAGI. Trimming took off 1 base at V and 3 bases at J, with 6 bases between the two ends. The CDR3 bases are TGTGCCAGCAGTTACTTTGGGGACACTGAAGCTTTCTTT. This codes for CASSYFGDTEAFF.

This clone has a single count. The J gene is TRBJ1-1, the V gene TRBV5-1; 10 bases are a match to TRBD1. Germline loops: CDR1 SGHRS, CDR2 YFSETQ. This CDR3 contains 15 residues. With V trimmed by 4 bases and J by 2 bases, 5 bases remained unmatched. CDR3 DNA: TGCGCCAGCAGCCTAGGGACAGGGGCCAACACTGAAGCTTTCTTT. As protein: CASSLGTGANTEAFF.

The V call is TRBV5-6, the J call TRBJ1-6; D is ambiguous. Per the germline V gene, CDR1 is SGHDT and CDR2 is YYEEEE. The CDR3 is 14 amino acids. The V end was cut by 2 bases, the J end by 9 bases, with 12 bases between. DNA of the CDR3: TGTGCCAGCAGCTTCCGGACGGTAACTTCACCCCTCCACTTT. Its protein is CASSFRTVTSPLHF.

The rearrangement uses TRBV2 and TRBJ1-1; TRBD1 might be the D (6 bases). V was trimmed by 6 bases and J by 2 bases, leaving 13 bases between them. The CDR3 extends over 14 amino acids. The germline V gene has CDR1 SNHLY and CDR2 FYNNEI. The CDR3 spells CASSLGQINTEAFF. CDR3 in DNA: TGTGCCAGCAGCCTTGGACAGATCAACACTGAAGCTTTCTTT.

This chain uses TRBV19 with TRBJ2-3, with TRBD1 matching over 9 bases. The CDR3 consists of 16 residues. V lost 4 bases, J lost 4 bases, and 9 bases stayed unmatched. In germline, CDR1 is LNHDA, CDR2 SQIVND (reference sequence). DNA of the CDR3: TGTGCCAGTAGTAGGTTTGGGGACAGGGTGCCAGATACGCAGTATTTT. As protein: CASSRFGDRVPDTQYF.

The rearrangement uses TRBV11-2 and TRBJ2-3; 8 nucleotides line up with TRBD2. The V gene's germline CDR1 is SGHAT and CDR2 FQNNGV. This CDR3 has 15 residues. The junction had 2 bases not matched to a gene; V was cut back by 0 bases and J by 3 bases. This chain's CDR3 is CASSLEPGGTDTQYF. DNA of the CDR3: TGTGCCAGCAGCTTAGAGCCGGGAGGGACAGATACGCAGTATTTT.

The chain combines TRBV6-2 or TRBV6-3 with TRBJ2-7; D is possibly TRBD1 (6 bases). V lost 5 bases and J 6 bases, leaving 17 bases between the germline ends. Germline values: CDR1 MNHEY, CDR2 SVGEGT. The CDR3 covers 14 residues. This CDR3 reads CASSTPTGTGEQYF. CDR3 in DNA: TGTGCCAGCAGTACCCCAACAGGGACGGGCGAGCAGTACTTC.

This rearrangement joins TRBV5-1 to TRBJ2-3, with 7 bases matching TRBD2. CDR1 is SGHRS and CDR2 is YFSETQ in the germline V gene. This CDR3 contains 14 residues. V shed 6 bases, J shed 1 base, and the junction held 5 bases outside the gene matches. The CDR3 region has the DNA TGCGCCAGCAACTCGGGGGGTGGCACAGATACGCAGTATTTT. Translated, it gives CASNSGGGTDTQYF.